This TCR beta chain stems from a study of T-cell reconstitution after alpha-beta-depleted transplantation in children. Study conclusions and caveats: Several hundred expanded graft clones reportedly were the source of alpha-beta T cells about two months after transplant. Among T cells one year after transplant, newly produced cells accounted for most counts and diversity. After transplant, high TCRbeta diversity at day 60 in some patients arose from surviving recipient T cells and thymic progenitors.

The CDR3 spans 12 residues. The germline V and J ends were trimmed by 3 bases and 3 bases, with 6 bases remaining between them. This clonotype was seen repeatedly, ten times or more. Its antigen is undetermined. Construction of the TCRbeta library involved unique molecular identifiers. TCRdb fed the PCR reads into MiXCR, producing one record per CDR3 protein. The sample lists 85,000 to 120,000 distinct CDR3 sequences; 4.5% to 7.5% were seen once. The chain recombines TRBV12-3 or TRBV12-4 with TRBJ2-7; D not certain. The sample here was PBMCs, mostly from graft donor cells, taken 60 days after TCRalphabeta/CD19-depleted stem cell transplant. This clonotype was sampled from a female patient under 10 years old who had a stem cell transplant for Fanconi anemia, so the T cells may come from the graft donor. Written as DNA, the CDR3 is TGTGCCAGCAGTTTGATAGGCTACGAGCAGTACTTC. Its protein product is CASSLIGYEQYF.